These 18 T cell receptor beta chains were all obtained from the same sample, sequenced in a study of cytomegalovirus exposure and HLA in healthy donors. The PCR had 60 Vbeta and 13 Jbeta primers. Data came from immunoSEQ multiplex PCR; TCRdb stores just in-frame clones and leaves some out. The sample holds roughly 150,000 clones, roughly four fifths seen once. Sequenced material: PBMCs. All receptors come from a man younger than 45 in good health and CMV-seropositive.

The chain combines TRBV2 with TRBJ2-5, with D perhaps TRBD1 (6 bases). The J call may be in error: the DNA end matches TRBJ2-7 better. Germline CDR1 is SNHLY and CDR2 is FYNNEI. The CDR3 extends over 14 amino acids. This CDR3 reads CASRDTLWSYEQYF. The CDR3 DNA reads TGTGCCAGCCGGGACACTCTTTGGTCCTACGAGCAGTACTTC.

The CDR3 loop is CASSRLSGANVLTF. Written as DNA, the CDR3 is TGTGCCAGCTCGAGGCTCTCCGGGGCCAACGTCCTGACTTTC. The rearrangement links TRBV6-5 to TRBJ2-6; D is undetermined. V was trimmed by 8 bases and J by 4 bases, leaving 12 bases between them. The germline CDR1 and CDR2 sequences are MNHEY and SVGAGI. CDR3 length: 14 residues.

This chain connects TRBV5-1 to TRBJ2-3, with D unclear. The CDR3 covers 14 residues. Germline-derived CDR1 and CDR2 are SGHRS and YFSETQ. V was shortened by 5 bases and J by 0 bases, with 10 bases between the two germline ends. The CDR3 loop is CASSWQVSTDTQYF. CDR3 in DNA: TGCGCCAGCAGTTGGCAGGTTAGCACAGATACGCAGTATTTT. Full variable domain (outside the CDR3, taken from reference TRBV5-1 and TRBJ2-3): KAGVTQTPRYLIKTRGQQVTLSCSPISGHRSVSWYQQTPGQGLQFLFEYFSETQRNKGNFPGRFSGRQFSNSRSEMNVSTLELGDSALYLCASSWQVSTDTQYFGPGTRLTVL.

The chain uses TRBV7-9 and TRBJ1-5; tentative D call: TRBD1 (6 bases). From germline, CDR1 is SEHNR and CDR2 FQNEAQ (reference sequence). With 8 bases removed from V and 4 bases from J, the gap between germline ends came to 12 bases. The CDR3 extends over 13 amino acids. CDR3 DNA: TGTGCCAGCTCAGGACAGCAAAATCAGCCCCAGCATTTT. Its protein product is CASSGQQNQPQHF. Full variable domain (missing parts from reference TRBV7-9 and TRBJ1-5): DTGVSQNPRHKITKRGQNVTFRCDPISEHNRLYWYRQTLGQGPEFLTYFQNEAQLEKSRLLSDRFSAERPKGSFSTLEIQRTEQGDSAMYLCASSGQQNQPQHFGDGTRLSIL.

This chain uses TRBV14 with TRBJ1-3, with unresolved D. Germline assignment: CDR1 SGHDN and CDR2 FVKESK. Between the trimmed V and J ends, which lost 4 bases and 3 bases, there was a span of 13 bases. The CDR3 length is 15 residues. CDR3 bases: TGTGCCAGCAGCCCACGCTGGGGAGGTGGAAACACCATATATTTT. It encodes CASSPRWGGGNTIYF.

This sequence joins TRBV19 and TRBJ2-2; 8 bases are shared with TRBD2. This CDR3 is built from 15 residues. V lost 3 bases to trimming and J lost 6 bases; unmatched junction nucleotides: 6. CDR1 and CDR2 from the germline V gene are LNHDA and SQIVND (reference sequence). CDR3 sequence (DNA): TGTGCCAGTAGTATCAGGGTCGGGAGGGCCGGGGAGCTGTTTTTT. This sequence encodes CASSIRVGRAGELFF.

This clone was recorded only once. This chain uses TRBV27 with TRBJ2-2; the match to TRBD1 covers 8 bases. The CDR3 is 17 residues long. Germline CDR1 reads MNHEY; CDR2 reads SMNVEV (reference sequence). J gave up 4 bases and V 2 bases, and 9 bases lay outside the gene matches. CDR3 sequence: CASSLRSRGQGTGELFF. In DNA, the CDR3 is TGTGCCAGCAGTTTACGGTCTCGCGGACAGGGCACCGGGGAGCTGTTTTTT.

V and J are TRBV7-2 and TRBJ2-2; D is undetermined. The V end lost 0 bases, the J end lost 6 bases, and 5 bases lay between the germline ends. The CDR3 contains 13 residues. Germline loops: CDR1 SGHTA, CDR2 FQGNSA. The DNA for the CDR3 is TGTGCCAGCAGCTTAGCTTCGTCCGGGGAGCTGTTTTTT. It is translated as CASSLASSGELFF.

This clone has a single count. The V call is TRBV19, the J call TRBJ2-1; 11 nucleotides agree with TRBD2. CDR1 LNHDA and CDR2 SQIVND come from the germline V gene (reference sequence). V shed 5 bases and J 4 bases; nucleotides not matched to a gene: 13. The CDR3 extends over 18 amino acids. The DNA for the CDR3 is TGTGCCAGTAGTGGAGTAGCGGGAGGGCGGTTGGGATACAATGAGCAGTTCTTC. This encodes CASSGVAGGRLGYNEQFF.

The V gene is TRBV2, the J gene TRBJ2-7; TRBD2 aligns across 7 bases. The CDR3 extends over 15 amino acids. Germline loops: CDR1 SNHLY, CDR2 FYNNEI. V shed 2 bases and J 3 bases; nucleotides not matched to a gene: 7. In DNA, the CDR3 is TGTGCCAGCAGTGAACTGGGGGAGGGCCTCTACGAGCAGTACTTC. Encoded protein: CASSELGEGLYEQYF.

The sample holds one count of this clone. This specimen includes other DNA sequences encoding the same CDR3. The chain uses TRBV30 and TRBJ2-7, with a tentative D call TRBD1 (5 bases). Germline V lookup: CDR1 GTSNPN, CDR2 SVGIG (reference sequence). The CDR3 has 12 amino acids. V shed 1 base and J shed 3 bases, with 7 bases lying between them. DNA of the CDR3: TGTGCCTGGAGTGGGCAGGGCTACGAGCAGTACTTC. Protein product: CAWSGQGYEQYF.

Here the CDR3 DNA reads TGTGCCAGCTCACCCCTGATCAGGGAAGACGAGCAGTACTTC. The encoded protein is CASSPLIREDEQYF. J is TRBJ2-7 and V is TRBV18; TRBD1 is a possible D gene (5 bases). Germline V CDR1 and CDR2: KGHSH, LQKENI. CDR3 length: 14 residues. Trimming took 3 bases from V and 5 from J, leaving 14 bases between them.

The chain uses TRBV7-2 and TRBJ1-2; 8 positions agree with TRBD1. V trimming: 2 bases; J trimming: 8 bases; junction bases outside the gene matches: 7. CDR3 length: 14 amino acids. Germline V gives CDR1 SGHTA, CDR2 FQGNSA. CDR3 sequence (DNA): TGTGCCAGCAGCTTAAAGAGGACAGGGAACGGCTACACCTTC. Translation: CASSLKRTGNGYTF.

The J gene is TRBJ2-7, the V gene TRBV11-2; 10 nucleotides align to TRBD2. The CDR3 extends over 13 amino acids. Germline V CDR1 and CDR2: SGHAT, FQNNGV. J gave up 10 bases and V 1 base, and 4 bases lay outside the gene matches. This CDR3 reads CASSLVLAGEQYF. The DNA for the CDR3 is TGTGCCAGCAGCTTAGTCCTAGCGGGGGAACAGTACTTC.

J is TRBJ2-7 and V is TRBV13; 7 bases are shared with TRBD1. CDR3 size: 14 residues. Germline assignment: CDR1 PRHDT and CDR2 FYEKMQ (reference sequence). V lost 4 bases and J lost 3; bases outside the gene matches: 6. Here the CDR3 reads CASSSRDSFYEQYF. The DNA for the CDR3 is TGTGCCAGCAGCTCCCGGGACAGTTTCTACGAGCAGTACTTC.

CDR3 DNA sequence: TGCAGCGTCGGAAGAGGGAGAGCAGATACGCAGTATTTT. Its translation is CSVGRGRADTQYF. V gene TRBV29-1 combines with J gene TRBJ2-3; D might be TRBD2 (5 bases). Germline CDR1 SQVTM, CDR2 ANQGSEA. This CDR3 is 13 amino acids long. V shed 6 bases and J shed 4 bases, with 14 bases lying between them.

This clone has a handful of counts. The chain carries TRBV9 and TRBJ2-5; D is perhaps TRBD2 (6 bases). With 0 bases removed from V and 7 bases from J, the gap between germline ends came to 10 bases. The CDR3 runs to 13 residues. Germline V gene data show CDR1 as SGDLS and CDR2 as YYNGEE. The CDR3 DNA reads as TGTGCCAGCAGCGTAGTCTCAGCGGGGACCCAGTACTTC. This sequence encodes CASSVVSAGTQYF.

This chain connects TRBV27 to TRBJ1-2, with TRBD1 as a possible D gene (5 bases). V dropped 0 bases and J dropped 6 bases, with 14 bases sitting between them. CDR3 size: 15 residues. Germline values: CDR1 MNHEY, CDR2 SMNVEV (reference sequence). The DNA for the CDR3 is TGTGCCAGCAGTTTATCCCCGACAGCTGATGATGGCTACACCTTC. Its translation: CASSLSPTADDGYTF.